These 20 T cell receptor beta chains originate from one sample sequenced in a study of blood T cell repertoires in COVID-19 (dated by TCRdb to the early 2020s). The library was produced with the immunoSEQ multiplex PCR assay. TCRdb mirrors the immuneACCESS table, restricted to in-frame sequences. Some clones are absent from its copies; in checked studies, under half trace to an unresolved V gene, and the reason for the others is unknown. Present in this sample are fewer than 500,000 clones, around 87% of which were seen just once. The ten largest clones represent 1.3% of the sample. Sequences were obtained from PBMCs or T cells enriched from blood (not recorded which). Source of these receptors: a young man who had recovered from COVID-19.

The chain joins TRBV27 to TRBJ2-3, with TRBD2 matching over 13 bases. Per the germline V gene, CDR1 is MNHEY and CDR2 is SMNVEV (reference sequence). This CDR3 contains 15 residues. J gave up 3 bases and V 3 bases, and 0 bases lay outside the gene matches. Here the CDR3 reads CASSLTSGGTDTQYF. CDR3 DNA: TGTGCCAGCAGTTTGACTAGCGGGGGGACAGATACGCAGTATTTT.

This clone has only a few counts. CDR3 sequence: CASSPPDRGRNYGYTF. CDR3 sequence (DNA): TGCGCCAGCAGCCCCCCCGACAGGGGAAGGAACTATGGCTACACCTTC. The rearrangement uses TRBV5-1 and TRBJ1-2, with TRBD1 matching 8 bases. CDR1 is SGHRS and CDR2 is YFSETQ in the germline V gene. J was trimmed by 2 bases and V by 4 bases; bases with no gene match: 10. The CDR3 has 16 amino acids.

CDR3 loop: CAWMSRNTGELFF. The DNA for the CDR3 is TGTGCCTGGATGAGTAGGAACACCGGGGAGCTGTTTTTT. The chain carries TRBV30 and TRBJ2-2; D is undetermined. The CDR3 sequence is 13 residues long. V dropped 4 bases and J dropped 1 base, with 7 bases sitting between them. Germline CDR1 and CDR2: GTSNPN and SVGIG (reference sequence).

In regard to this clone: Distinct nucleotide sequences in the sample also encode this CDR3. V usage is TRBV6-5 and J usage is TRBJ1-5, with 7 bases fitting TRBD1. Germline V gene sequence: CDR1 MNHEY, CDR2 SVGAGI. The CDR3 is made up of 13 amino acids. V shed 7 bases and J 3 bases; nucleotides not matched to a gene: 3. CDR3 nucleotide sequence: TGTGCCAGCACTACAGGGGACAATCAGCCCCAGCATTTT. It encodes CASTTGDNQPQHF.

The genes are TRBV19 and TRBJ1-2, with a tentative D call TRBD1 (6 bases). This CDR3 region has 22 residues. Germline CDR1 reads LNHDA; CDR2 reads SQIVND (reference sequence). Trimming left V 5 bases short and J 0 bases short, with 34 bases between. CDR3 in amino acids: CASSPIGGASKRIGPPNYGYTF. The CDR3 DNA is TGTGCCAGTAGTCCCATCGGGGGGGCGAGCAAAAGGATCGGACCTCCTAACTATGGCTACACCTTC.

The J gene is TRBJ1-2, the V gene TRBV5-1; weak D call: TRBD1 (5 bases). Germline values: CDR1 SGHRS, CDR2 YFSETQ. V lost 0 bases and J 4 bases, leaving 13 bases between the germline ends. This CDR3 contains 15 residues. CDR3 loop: CASSLEGTGSYGYTF. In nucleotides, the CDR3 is TGCGCCAGCAGCTTGGAAGGGACTGGGAGCTATGGCTACACCTTC.

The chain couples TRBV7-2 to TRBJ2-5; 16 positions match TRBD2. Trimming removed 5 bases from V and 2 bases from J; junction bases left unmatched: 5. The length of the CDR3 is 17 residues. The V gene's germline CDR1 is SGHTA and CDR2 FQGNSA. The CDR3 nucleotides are TGTGCCAGCAGCCCCGGGACTAGCGGGGGGGGGCAAGAGACCCAGTACTTC. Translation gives CASSPGTSGGGQETQYF.

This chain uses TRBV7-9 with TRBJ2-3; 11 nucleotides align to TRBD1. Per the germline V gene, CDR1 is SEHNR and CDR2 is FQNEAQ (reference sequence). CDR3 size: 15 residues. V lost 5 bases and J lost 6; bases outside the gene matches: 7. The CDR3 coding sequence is TGTGCCAGCAGCAATGGGGACAGGGGGATGGATACGCAGTATTTT. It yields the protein CASSNGDRGMDTQYF.

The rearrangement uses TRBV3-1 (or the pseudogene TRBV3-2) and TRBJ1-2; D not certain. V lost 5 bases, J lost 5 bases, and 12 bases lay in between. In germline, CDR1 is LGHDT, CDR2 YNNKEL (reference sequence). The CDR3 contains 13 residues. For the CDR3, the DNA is TGTGCCAGCAGCATCTCCAAACTGTATGGCTACACCTTC. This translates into CASSISKLYGYTF.

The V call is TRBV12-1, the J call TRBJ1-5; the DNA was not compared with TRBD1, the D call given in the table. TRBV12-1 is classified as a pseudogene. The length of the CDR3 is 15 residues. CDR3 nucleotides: TGTGCCAGCAGCTTTGCGATGAAGGGGGATCAGCCCCAGCATTTT. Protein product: CASSFAMKGDQPQHF.

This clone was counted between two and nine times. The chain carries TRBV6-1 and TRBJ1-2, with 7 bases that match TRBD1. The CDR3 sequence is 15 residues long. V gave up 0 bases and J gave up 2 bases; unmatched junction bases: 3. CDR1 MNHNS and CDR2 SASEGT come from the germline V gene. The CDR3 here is CASSEAFRGNYGYTF. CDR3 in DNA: TGTGCCAGCAGTGAAGCGTTCAGGGGGAACTATGGCTACACCTTC.

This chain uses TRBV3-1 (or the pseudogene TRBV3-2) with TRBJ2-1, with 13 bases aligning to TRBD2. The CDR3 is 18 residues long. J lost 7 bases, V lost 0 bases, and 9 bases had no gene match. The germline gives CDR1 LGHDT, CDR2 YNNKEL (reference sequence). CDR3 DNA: TGTGCCAGCAGCCAAGAGGCCGGGGGACTAGCGGGGTATAATGAGCAGTTCTTC. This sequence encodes CASSQEAGGLAGYNEQFF.

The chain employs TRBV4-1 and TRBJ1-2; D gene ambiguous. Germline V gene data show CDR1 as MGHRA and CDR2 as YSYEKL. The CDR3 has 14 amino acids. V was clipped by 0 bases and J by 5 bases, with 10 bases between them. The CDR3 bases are TGCGCCAGCAGCCAAGACCCGAGCGTTTATGGCTACACCTTC. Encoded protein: CASSQDPSVYGYTF.

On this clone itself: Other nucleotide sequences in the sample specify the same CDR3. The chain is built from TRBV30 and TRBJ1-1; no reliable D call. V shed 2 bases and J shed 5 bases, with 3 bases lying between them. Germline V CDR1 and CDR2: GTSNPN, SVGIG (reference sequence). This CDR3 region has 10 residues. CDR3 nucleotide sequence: TGTGCCTGGAGTCTGACTGAAGCTTTCTTT. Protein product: CAWSLTEAFF. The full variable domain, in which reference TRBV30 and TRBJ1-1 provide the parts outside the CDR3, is SQTIHQWPATLVQPVGSPLSLECTVEGTSNPNLYWYRQAAGRGLQLLFYSVGIGQISSEVPQNLSASRPQDRQFILSSKKLLLSDSGFYLCAWSLTEAFFGQGTRLTVV.

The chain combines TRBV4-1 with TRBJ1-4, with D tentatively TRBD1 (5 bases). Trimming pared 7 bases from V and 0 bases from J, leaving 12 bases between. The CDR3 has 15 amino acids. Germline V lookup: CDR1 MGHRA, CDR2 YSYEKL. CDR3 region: CASTDSLATNEKLFF. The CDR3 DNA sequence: TGCGCCAGCACAGACAGCCTGGCAACTAATGAAAAACTGTTTTTT.

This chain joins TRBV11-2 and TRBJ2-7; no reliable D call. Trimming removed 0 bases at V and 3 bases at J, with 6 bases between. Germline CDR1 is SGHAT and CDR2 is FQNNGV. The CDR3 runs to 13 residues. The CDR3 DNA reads TGTGCCAGCAGCTTAGAGTCCAACTACGAGCAGTACTTC. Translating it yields CASSLESNYEQYF.

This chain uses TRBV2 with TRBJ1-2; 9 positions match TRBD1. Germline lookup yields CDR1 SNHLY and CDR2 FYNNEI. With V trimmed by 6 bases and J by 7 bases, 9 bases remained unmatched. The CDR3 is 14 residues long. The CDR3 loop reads CASRTVRTGAGYTF. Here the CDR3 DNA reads TGTGCCAGCAGGACCGTCCGGACAGGGGCTGGCTACACCTTC.

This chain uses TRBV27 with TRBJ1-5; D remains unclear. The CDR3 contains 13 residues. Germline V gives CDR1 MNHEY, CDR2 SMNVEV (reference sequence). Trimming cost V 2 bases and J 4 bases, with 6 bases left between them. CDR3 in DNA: TGTGCCAGCAGTTTAACCCTAAATCAGCCCCAGCATTTT. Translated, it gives CASSLTLNQPQHF.

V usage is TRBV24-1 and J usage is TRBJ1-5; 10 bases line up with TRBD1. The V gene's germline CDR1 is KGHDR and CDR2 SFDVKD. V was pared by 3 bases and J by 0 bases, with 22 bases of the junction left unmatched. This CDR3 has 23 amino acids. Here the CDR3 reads CATSDSDQSPGQGTPYSNQPQHF. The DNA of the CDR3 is TGTGCCACCAGTGATAGTGACCAATCACCGGGACAGGGGACCCCTTATAGCAATCAGCCCCAGCATTTT.

The CDR3 sequence: CASSVGRPNLIHSGNTIYF. The CDR3 region has the DNA TGTGCCAGCAGTGTGGGCAGACCAAATTTAATTCACTCTGGAAACACCATATATTTT. The rearrangement joins TRBV2 to TRBJ1-3; D not resolved. In germline, CDR1 is SNHLY, CDR2 FYNNEI. This CDR3 spans 19 amino acids. The germline V and J ends were trimmed by 4 bases and 0 bases, with 22 bases remaining between them.